The 25 T cell receptor beta chains below come from one sample, sequenced in a study of T cell responses to AZD1222 COVID-19 vaccine. Sequencing was performed with immunoSEQ multiplex PCR; in TCRdb, only in-frame clones are kept and a portion is missing. The sample consists of 120,000 to 150,000 clones, roughly nine tenths of them appearing once. The specimen was peripheral blood, collected 28 days after the second AZD1222 dose. These receptors were collected from an adult who received the AZD1222 COVID-19 vaccine.

The chain links TRBV5-1 to TRBJ1-6; D is unclear. V lost 4 bases, J lost 9 bases, and 14 bases lay in between. This CDR3 region has 14 residues. Germline loops: CDR1 SGHRS, CDR2 YFSETQ. CDR3 residues: CASSPSLPGSPLHF. CDR3 nucleotide sequence: TGCGCCAGCAGCCCATCCCTCCCAGGTTCACCCCTCCACTTT.

The V and J genes are TRBV2 and TRBJ2-1; 7 bases fit TRBD2. The CDR3 length is 16 residues. Per germline, CDR1 SNHLY and CDR2 FYNNEI. The ends lost 10 bases at V and 2 bases at J; junction bases unmatched: 14. The CDR3 loop reads CAIPRGDSLAYNEQFF. The CDR3 nucleotides are TGTGCCATCCCCCGGGGGGACTCTCTGGCCTACAATGAGCAGTTCTTC.

The chain employs TRBV7-2 and TRBJ2-1; 13 bases line up with TRBD2. Per germline, CDR1 SGHTA and CDR2 FQGNSA. The CDR3 is 15 residues long. The V gene end was trimmed by 6 bases and the J gene end by 7 bases; junction bases not matched to a gene: 6. CDR3 coding DNA: TGTGCCAGCAGGTCGGGACTAGCGGGGAATAATGAGCAGTTCTTC. This translates into CASRSGLAGNNEQFF.

A few counts support this clone. The CDR3 coding sequence is TGTGCCAGCAGCCCGACTAGCGGGGGGAAGAATGAGCAGTTCTTC. Its protein is CASSPTSGGKNEQFF. The chain has TRBV6-4 and TRBJ2-1, with 13 bases fitting TRBD2. Germline V gene sequence: CDR1 MRHNA, CDR2 SNTAGT. The CDR3 extends over 15 amino acids. V lost 6 bases and J lost 7; bases outside the gene matches: 6.

The chain couples TRBV15 to TRBJ2-7; possibly TRBD1 or TRBD2 for D (7 bases each). Germline V lookup: CDR1 LNHNV, CDR2 YYDKDF (reference sequence). V was shortened by 5 bases and J by 4 bases, with 24 bases between the two germline ends. CDR3 length: 17 amino acids. The CDR3 coding sequence is TGTGCCACCAGCCCAGGGGGACAATTGCGGGAGCGGTACGAGCAGTACTTC. Translating gives CATSPGGQLRERYEQYF.

The chain links TRBV6-4 to TRBJ1-2; unclear D gene. CDR3 length: 15 amino acids. V was trimmed by 6 bases and J by 0 bases, leaving 14 bases between them. Germline loops: CDR1 MRHNA, CDR2 SNTAGT. CDR3: CASSAGGAPNYGYTF. CDR3 nucleotides: TGTGCCAGCAGCGCGGGCGGAGCACCTAACTATGGCTACACCTTC.

The chain uses TRBV4-1 and TRBJ2-7; 9 bases fit TRBD2. The length of the CDR3 is 17 residues. J lost 4 bases, V lost 0 bases, and 10 bases had no gene match. The germline CDR1 and CDR2 sequences are MGHRA and YSYEKL. CDR3 protein: CASSQDRRTSEEYEQYV. For the CDR3, the DNA is TGCGCCAGCAGCCAAGATCGTAGGACTAGCGAGGAATACGAGCAGTACGTC.

The V call is TRBV6-2 or TRBV6-3, the J call TRBJ1-5; D call uncertain. The length of the CDR3 is 15 residues. The V gene's germline CDR1 is MNHEY and CDR2 SVGEGT. Between the trimmed V and J ends, which lost 2 bases and 0 bases, there was a span of 8 bases. CDR3 DNA sequence: TGTGCCAGCAGTTACAGGCAGCTTAGCAATCAGCCCCAGCATTTT. Protein sequence: CASSYRQLSNQPQHF.

The rearrangement uses TRBV6-5 and TRBJ1-1; unclear D gene. From germline, CDR1 is MNHEY and CDR2 SVGAGI. This CDR3 has 15 amino acids. Trimming shortened V by 0 bases and J by 3 bases, and 11 bases separated the two germline ends. The CDR3 sequence is CASSYSSQAYTEAFF. DNA of the CDR3: TGTGCCAGCAGTTACTCGTCGCAGGCTTACACTGAAGCTTTCTTT.

A single count supports this clone. The chain carries TRBV6-5 and TRBJ2-7, with TRBD2 as a possible D gene (6 bases). V was trimmed by 6 bases and J by 3 bases, leaving 12 bases between them. In germline, CDR1 is MNHEY, CDR2 SVGAGI. This CDR3 contains 13 residues. The CDR3 protein is CASRLPGGYEQYF. The DNA for the CDR3 is TGTGCCAGCAGACTTCCCGGGGGCTACGAGCAGTACTTC.

The V call is TRBV7-2, the J call TRBJ2-1; no firm D call. The germline gives CDR1 SGHTA, CDR2 FQGNSA. V lost 2 bases, J lost 2 bases, and 13 bases lay in between. The length of the CDR3 is 16 residues. The CDR3: CASSLSSRGAYNEQFF. CDR3 DNA sequence: TGTGCCAGCAGCTTAAGTTCCCGAGGAGCCTACAATGAGCAGTTCTTC. The full variable domain, completed using reference TRBV7-2 and TRBJ2-1, is GAGVSQSPSNKVTEKGKDVELRCDPISGHTALYWYRQSLGQGLEFLIYFQGNSAPDKSGLPSDRFSAERTGGSVSTLTIQRTQQEDSAVYLCASSLSSRGAYNEQFFGPGTRLTVL.

The DNA for the CDR3 is TGTGCCACCAGCAGAGGGGGACTAGCGGCCGGAGTACGCACCGGGGAGCTGTTTTTT. Protein sequence: CATSRGGLAAGVRTGELFF. This chain uses TRBV15 with TRBJ2-2; 11 nucleotides align to TRBD2. CDR3 size: 19 residues. V dropped 1 base and J dropped 4; count of bases not matched to a gene: 11. The germline V gene encodes CDR1 LNHNV and CDR2 YYDKDF (reference sequence).

The chain uses TRBV3-1 (or the pseudogene TRBV3-2) and TRBJ2-1; 13 bases match TRBD2. The V gene end was trimmed by 1 base and the J gene end by 10 bases; junction bases not matched to a gene: 7. The CDR3 runs 16 residues. CDR1 and CDR2 from the germline V gene are LGHDT and YNNKEL (reference sequence). This CDR3 reads CASSQGGLAGAGEQFF. CDR3 in DNA: TGTGCCAGCAGCCAAGGTGGACTAGCGGGGGCAGGGGAGCAGTTCTTC.

This clone was picked up one time. The rearrangement links TRBV4-3 to TRBJ1-1; D is perhaps TRBD1 (6 bases). Germline values: CDR1 LGHNA, CDR2 YSLEER. The CDR3 length is 16 residues. V lost 4 bases, J lost 0 bases, and 15 bases lay in between. The CDR3 DNA follows: TGCGCCAGCAGCCCGCACACAAGGGGGATGAACACTGAAGCTTTCTTT. It translates to CASSPHTRGMNTEAFF.

The V call is TRBV27, the J call TRBJ1-4; the D is unclear. Trimming removed 1 base from V and 8 bases from J, with 11 bases in between. This CDR3 contains 14 residues. The germline V gene encodes CDR1 MNHEY and CDR2 SMNVEV (reference sequence). The CDR3 protein is CASSLWADKEKLFF. CDR3 sequence (DNA): TGTGCCAGCAGTTTATGGGCCGACAAGGAAAAACTGTTTTTT.

The chain has TRBV10-1 and TRBJ1-4; D ambiguous. The CDR3 has 14 residues. Trimming took 3 bases from V and 3 from J, leaving 8 bases between them. Germline lookup yields CDR1 WNHNN and CDR2 SYGVQD (reference sequence). CDR3 sequence: CASSDGRANEKLFF. As DNA, the CDR3 is TGCGCCAGCAGTGACGGCCGAGCTAATGAAAAACTGTTTTTT.

This clone was seen just once. The rearrangement links TRBV5-4 to TRBJ1-4; TRBD1 might be the D (5 bases). The V gene lost 4 bases and the J gene lost 0 bases, with 10 bases spanning the gap. Germline lookup yields CDR1 SGHNT and CDR2 YYREEE (reference sequence). This CDR3 region has 15 residues. Here the CDR3 DNA reads TGTGCCAGCAGCCCGGGACCCACAACTAATGAAAAACTGTTTTTT. Its protein is CASSPGPTTNEKLFF.

As to this clone: The junction and the germline gene differ at one end; a read error may be behind it. This chain joins TRBV28 and TRBJ2-7; tentatively, D is TRBD2 (5 bases). This CDR3 has 12 residues. Germline CDR1 and CDR2: MDHEN and SYDVKM. CDR3 DNA sequence: TGTGCCAGCAGTTTATACGGGATGCCCCCAACCTTC. Residues: CASSLYGMPPTF.

J is TRBJ1-5 and V is TRBV18; the D is unclear. Germline CDR1 reads KGHSH; CDR2 reads LQKENI. V was trimmed by 3 bases and J by 3 bases, leaving 6 bases between them. This CDR3 region has 13 residues. This CDR3 is CASSPQVNQPQHF. The CDR3 region has the DNA TGTGCCAGCTCACCTCAGGTCAATCAGCCCCAGCATTTT.

V is TRBV24-1 and J is TRBJ2-5, with TRBD2 identical over 11 bases. The CDR3 runs to 14 residues. CDR1 and CDR2 (germline): KGHDR, SFDVKD. With 5 bases clipped from V and 2 bases from J, the junction kept 0 bases outside the gene matches. The CDR3 bases are TGTGCCACCAGTGTAGCGGGGGGGCAAGAGACCCAGTACTTC. It yields the protein CATSVAGGQETQYF.

The chain links TRBV28 to TRBJ1-5, with D tentatively TRBD1 (6 bases). CDR1 and CDR2 from the germline V gene are MDHEN and SYDVKM. The length of the CDR3 is 14 residues. The V gene lost 7 bases and the J gene lost 2 bases, with 12 bases spanning the gap. The CDR3 DNA reads TGTGCCAGCACCTTCGGACAGCGCAATCAGCCCCAGCATTTT. Protein sequence: CASTFGQRNQPQHF.

This chain joins TRBV5-6 and TRBJ2-1, with no clear D. CDR1 is SGHDT and CDR2 is YYEEEE in the germline V gene. The CDR3 is 14 residues long. Deletions cut 0 bases from V and 7 bases from J, with 11 bases between. The CDR3 sequence: CASSLDRTYNEQFF. CDR3 DNA: TGTGCCAGCAGCTTGGACCGAACTTATAATGAGCAGTTCTTC.

The J gene is TRBJ1-1, the V gene TRBV21-1. TRBV21-1 is an annotated pseudogene. The length of the CDR3 is 12 residues. The CDR3 DNA reads TGTGCCAGCAGCCGGGACAACACTGAAGCTTTCTTT. Its translation is CASSRDNTEAFF.

Comment on this clone: This CDR3 is also generated by other DNA sequences in the sample. V and J are TRBV24-1 and TRBJ2-3, with unresolved D. Germline CDR1 and CDR2: KGHDR and SFDVKD. The CDR3 consists of 11 residues. V lost 5 bases and J lost 6, with 5 bases in between. This CDR3 reads CATSVGDTQYF. The CDR3 DNA is TGTGCCACCAGTGTTGGGGATACGCAGTATTTT.

V and J are TRBV2 and TRBJ1-5; 7 bases line up with TRBD1. Germline lookup yields CDR1 SNHLY and CDR2 FYNNEI. This CDR3 region has 14 residues. Trimming removed 6 bases from V and 1 base from J; junction bases left unmatched: 3. The chain's CDR3 is CASRDRLSNQPQHF. In DNA, the CDR3 is TGTGCCAGCAGGGACAGGTTAAGCAATCAGCCCCAGCATTTT.